The next 18 T cell receptor beta chains were all read from a single sample in a study of cytomegalovirus exposure and HLA in healthy donors. Assay used: immunoSEQ multiplex PCR; TCRdb lists only in-frame clones, some missing. The data contain about 79,000 clones, roughly 93% of them seen just once; the ten biggest clones take up around 3.3%. Sequencing was done on a sample of PBMCs. The receptors derive from a woman in her twenties or thirties in good health and CMV-seronegative.

V gene TRBV25-1 combines with J gene TRBJ1-1; tentatively, D is TRBD1 (6 bases). CDR1 is MGHDK, CDR2 SYGVNS, per germline. The CDR3 loop spans 15 amino acids. The V end lost 1 base, the J end lost 10 bases, and 19 bases lay between the germline ends. For the CDR3, the DNA is TGTGCCAGCAGTGAATCTACAGGGTCTAATCTTGGAGCTTTCTTT. The encoded protein is CASSESTGSNLGAFF.

The J gene is TRBJ1-1, the V gene TRBV15, with D uncertain. The CDR3 is made up of 13 amino acids. Germline-derived CDR1 and CDR2 are LNHNV and YYDKDF (reference sequence). The V gene lost 3 bases and the J gene lost 5 bases, with 10 bases spanning the gap. The CDR3 sequence is CATSRTARTEAFF. CDR3 sequence (DNA): TGTGCCACCAGCAGGACGGCTAGGACTGAAGCTTTCTTT. The full variable domain, rest sourced from reference TRBV15 and TRBJ1-1, is DAMVIQNPRYQVTQFGKPVTLSCSQTLNHNVMYWYQQKSSQAPKLLFHYYDKDFNNEADTPDNFQSRRPNTSFCFLDIRSPGLGDTAMYLCATSRTARTEAFFGQGTRLTVV.

V usage is TRBV10-1 and J usage is TRBJ2-7; D is uncertain. The V and J ends lost 2 bases and 3 bases respectively, with 8 bases between them. CDR3 length equals 13 residues. The germline V gene has CDR1 WNHNN and CDR2 SYGVQD (reference sequence). For the CDR3, the DNA is TGCGCCAGCAGTGAGAACACCAACTACGAGCAGTACTTC. Translating gives CASSENTNYEQYF.

The rearrangement uses TRBV7-8 and TRBJ2-1; the match to TRBD2 covers 8 bases. Germline values: CDR1 SGHVS, CDR2 FQNEAQ. The CDR3 contains 16 residues. The J segment lost 6 bases and the V segment lost 5 bases, leaving 12 bases of the junction unmatched. The CDR3, as DNA: TGTGCCAGCAGCCCGCGGACTAGCTCCCGGATCAATGAGCAGTTCTTC. Protein sequence: CASSPRTSSRINEQFF.

This chain joins TRBV4-1 and TRBJ2-2; possible D gene TRBD2, 6 bases. V was trimmed by 0 bases and J by 7 bases, leaving 18 bases between them. There are 17 residues in the CDR3. CDR1 MGHRA and CDR2 YSYEKL come from the germline V gene. The CDR3 reads CASSQDRWAGRGGELFF. In nucleotides, the CDR3 is TGCGCCAGCAGCCAAGATAGGTGGGCAGGGCGGGGCGGGGAGCTGTTTTTT.

This chain connects TRBV30 to TRBJ1-4; TRBD1 matches 7 bases. The CDR3 extends over 15 amino acids. The ends lost 2 bases at V and 0 bases at J; junction bases unmatched: 3. Per the germline V gene, CDR1 is GTSNPN and CDR2 is SVGIG (reference sequence). The CDR3 sequence: CAWSITGATNEKLFF. The CDR3 DNA follows: TGTGCCTGGAGTATAACAGGGGCAACTAATGAAAAACTGTTTTTT.

The genes are TRBV5-1 and TRBJ2-2; 8 bases align to TRBD2. CDR3 size: 16 residues. Looked up from germline, CDR1 is SGHRS and CDR2 is YFSETQ. V lost 2 bases, J lost 1 base, and 4 bases stayed unmatched. The CDR3 sequence: CASSFMLAGNTGELFF. The CDR3 DNA reads TGCGCCAGCAGCTTTATGCTAGCGGGGAACACCGGGGAGCTGTTTTTT.

This sequence joins TRBV6-5 and TRBJ2-7, with TRBD2 identical over 11 bases. CDR3 size: 15 residues. Trimming cost V 6 bases and J 1 base; bases outside gene matches: 5. Germline V gene sequence: CDR1 MNHEY, CDR2 SVGAGI. The CDR3 spells CASRPPSGRSYEQYF. CDR3 nucleotide sequence: TGTGCCAGCAGACCCCCTAGCGGGAGGTCCTACGAGCAGTACTTC.

This sequence joins TRBV7-9 and TRBJ2-2, with TRBD2 identical over 10 bases. The CDR3 consists of 14 residues. V lost 3 bases, J lost 9 bases, and 4 bases stayed unmatched. CDR1 is SEHNR, CDR2 FQNEAQ, per germline (reference sequence). The CDR3 protein is CASSFTSGNWELFF. CDR3 DNA sequence: TGTGCCAGCAGCTTTACTAGCGGGAACTGGGAGCTGTTTTTT.

CDR3 coding DNA: TGTGCCAGCAGCGTAGGCAGCGGGAGGTCCTACAATGAGCAGTTCTTC. Its translation is CASSVGSGRSYNEQFF. The genes are TRBV9 and TRBJ2-1; 9 nucleotides match TRBD2. The J segment lost 1 base and the V segment lost 0 bases, leaving 2 bases of the junction unmatched. There are 16 residues in the CDR3. Germline-derived CDR1 and CDR2 are SGDLS and YYNGEE.

The chain links TRBV19 to TRBJ1-1; no clear D gene. Germline CDR1 and CDR2: LNHDA and SQIVND (reference sequence). V was cut by 10 bases and J by 5 bases, with 20 bases left in between. This CDR3 spans 14 amino acids. Written as DNA, the CDR3 is TGTGCCACCTCCACTAACTCACTCCGGACTGAAGCTTTCTTT. It yields the protein CATSTNSLRTEAFF. The whole variable domain, filled in from reference TRBV19 and TRBJ1-1, reads DGGITQSPKYLFRKEGQNVTLSCEQNLNHDAMYWYRQDPGQGLRLIYYSQIVNDFQKGDIAEGYSVSREKKESFPLTVTSAQKNPTAFYLCATSTNSLRTEAFFGQGTRLTVV.

The rearrangement joins TRBV30 to TRBJ1-1; 8 positions match TRBD1. The CDR3 is 16 amino acids. Looked up from germline, CDR1 is GTSNPN and CDR2 is SVGIG (reference sequence). J lost 6 bases, V lost 1 base, and 13 bases had no gene match. In nucleotides, the CDR3 is TGTGCCTGGAGTGACGAGAAGGGGCAGGGGGCAGCTGAAGCTTTCTTT. It yields the protein CAWSDEKGQGAAEAFF.

The CDR3 DNA reads TGTGCCAGCAGCCGCCAGACCTACAATGAGCAGTTCTTC. This gives the protein CASSRQTYNEQFF. The chain uses TRBV7-3 and TRBJ2-1; D unclear. This CDR3 has 13 amino acids. In germline, CDR1 is SGHTA, CDR2 FQGTGA. V dropped 5 bases and J dropped 2 bases, with 7 bases sitting between them.

The rearrangement joins TRBV29-1 to TRBJ2-4; D is possibly TRBD1 (5 bases). Trimming cost V 2 bases and J 9 bases, with 14 bases left between them. From germline, CDR1 is SQVTM and CDR2 ANQGSEA. This CDR3 region has 13 residues. CDR3 sequence reads: CSVEYSRAGIQYF. The CDR3 DNA reads as TGCAGCGTTGAATACTCCAGGGCTGGCATTCAGTACTTC.

The J gene is TRBJ2-5, the V gene TRBV5-4, with 8 bases identical to TRBD2. Germline loops: CDR1 SGHNT, CDR2 YYREEE (reference sequence). The J segment lost 4 bases and the V segment lost 0 bases, leaving 8 bases of the junction unmatched. CDR3 length: 16 amino acids. DNA of the CDR3: TGTGCCAGCAGCTTGGATCCTCGGGGGGGCCGAGAGACCCAGTACTTC. Its translation: CASSLDPRGGRETQYF.

This clone is a singleton in its sample. This sequence joins TRBV5-6 and TRBJ1-6; 10 bases are a match to TRBD1. CDR1 SGHDT and CDR2 YYEEEE come from the germline V gene. The CDR3 has 14 amino acids. V lost 5 bases to trimming and J lost 10 bases; unmatched junction nucleotides: 6. The CDR3 here is CASRKGQGGSPLHF. CDR3 sequence (DNA): TGTGCCAGCAGGAAAGGACAGGGGGGCTCACCCCTCCACTTT.

The chain uses TRBV5-6 and TRBJ2-2; no definite D call. The germline V gene encodes CDR1 SGHDT and CDR2 YYEEEE. This CDR3 has 14 residues. Trimming stripped 1 base from V and 2 bases from J, with 6 bases between. The CDR3 nucleotides are TGTGCCAGCAGCTTGCTTGTCAACACCGGGGAGCTGTTTTTT. This gives the protein CASSLLVNTGELFF. The full variable domain, rest sourced from reference TRBV5-6 and TRBJ2-2, is DAGVTQSPTHLIKTRGQQVTLRCSPKSGHDTVSWYQQALGQGPQFIFQYYEEEERQRGNFPDRFSGHQFPNYSSELNVNALLLGDSALYLCASSLLVNTGELFFGEGSRLTVL.

This clone is a singleton in its sample. This chain links TRBV6-6 with TRBJ1-2; D is ambiguous. Germline values: CDR1 MNHNY, CDR2 SVGAGI (reference sequence). Trimming cost V 0 bases and J 4 bases, with 6 bases left between them. The CDR3 loop spans 13 amino acids. This CDR3 is CASSYSPGYGYTF. In DNA form, the CDR3 reads TGTGCCAGCAGTTACTCTCCCGGCTATGGCTACACCTTC.